This is a list of T cell receptor beta chains from one sample in a study of T cell repertoires in cytomegalovirus infection. TCRdb re-analysed the reads in MiXCR, keeping a single row per CDR3 protein. The sample includes around 530,000 distinct CDR3 sequences, approximately 25% of them seen just once. The specimen was PBMCs. These receptor sequences come from a human donor in good health (CMV status not recorded). Some clones in this sample may be carry-over from other donors' samples. Both conserved end residues are part of each CDR3. The order of the fields is clone size, V gene, D gene, J gene, CDR3 protein, CDR3 DNA. D genes are given only for firm matches. Clone size is stated in some rows and not others, as once, few, many or a class when expanded.

clone size: few; V gene: TRBV28; D gene: TRBD1; J gene: TRBJ1-5; CDR3 protein: CASSSPTGVQPQHF; CDR3 DNA: TGTGCCAGCAGTTCACCGACAGGGGTTCAGCCCCAGCATTTT
clone size: .; V gene: TRBV4-3; D gene: TRBD1; J gene: TRBJ1-4; CDR3 protein: CASSQDWGQGREKLFF; CDR3 DNA: TGCGCCAGCAGCCAAGATTGGGGACAGGGTCGTGAAAAACTGTTTTTT
clone size: .; V gene: TRBV5-4; D gene: TRBD2; J gene: TRBJ2-2; CDR3 protein: CASSDVKGRAIGELFF; CDR3 DNA: TGTGCCAGCAGCGATGTTAAAGGGAGGGCGATCGGGGAGCTGTTTTTT
clone size: .; V gene: TRBV5-6; D gene: TRBD2; J gene: TRBJ2-1; CDR3 protein: CASPKWRAGLSGNNEQFF; CDR3 DNA: TGTGCCAGCCCCAAATGGAGAGCGGGGTTATCAGGGAACAATGAGCAGTTCTTC
clone size: .; V gene: TRBV5-1; D gene: .; J gene: TRBJ1-6; CDR3 protein: CASTHDPGSHNSPLHF; CDR3 DNA: TGCGCCAGCACCCATGATCCTGGGAGTCATAATTCACCCCTCCACTTT
clone size: few; V gene: TRBV14; D gene: .; J gene: TRBJ1-1; CDR3 protein: CASSQGSVGTEAFF; CDR3 DNA: TGTGCCAGCAGCCAAGGGTCTGTGGGCACTGAAGCTTTCTTT
clone size: .; V gene: TRBV4-2; D gene: .; J gene: TRBJ2-7; CDR3 protein: CASSPTPGALLEQYF; CDR3 DNA: TGTGCCAGCAGCCCCACTCCAGGGGCCCTCCTCGAGCAGTACTTC
clone size: few; V gene: TRBV7-6; D gene: .; J gene: TRBJ1-6; CDR3 protein: CASSSSGLRNSPLHF; CDR3 DNA: TGTGCCAGCAGCTCTTCGGGACTGCGTAATTCACCCCTCCACTTT
clone size: .; V gene: TRBV6-6; D gene: .; J gene: TRBJ2-2; CDR3 protein: CASSYAGGRGTGELFF; CDR3 DNA: TGTGCCAGCAGTTACGCGGGCGGCCGGGGGACCGGGGAGCTGTTTTTT
clone size: .; V gene: TRBV13; D gene: .; J gene: TRBJ2-6; CDR3 protein: CASRKTTGPSHSGANVLTF; CDR3 DNA: TGTGCCAGCCGAAAAACGACTGGGCCGAGCCACTCTGGGGCCAACGTCCTGACTTTC
clone size: many; V gene: TRBV7-2; D gene: .; J gene: TRBJ1-1; CDR3 protein: CASSPQNTEAFF; CDR3 DNA: TGTGCCAGCAGCCCTCAGAACACTGAAGCTTTCTTT
clone size: .; V gene: TRBV5-6; D gene: TRBD1; J gene: TRBJ1-2; CDR3 protein: CASTADRNNYGYTF; CDR3 DNA: TGTGCCAGCACCGCGGACAGGAATAACTATGGCTACACCTTC
clone size: few; V gene: TRBV19; D gene: .; J gene: TRBJ2-3; CDR3 protein: CATTGDGDTQYF; CDR3 DNA: TGTGCCACCACAGGCGATGGGGATACGCAGTATTTT
clone size: many; V gene: TRBV7-2; D gene: .; J gene: TRBJ2-2; CDR3 protein: CASSFITGITGELFF; CDR3 DNA: TGTGCCAGCAGCTTTATTACAGGGATCACCGGGGAGCTGTTTTTT
clone size: few; V gene: TRBV2; D gene: .; J gene: TRBJ2-1; CDR3 protein: CASLLDSYNEQFF; CDR3 DNA: TGTGCCAGCTTACTAGATTCCTACAATGAGCAGTTCTTC
clone size: .; V gene: TRBV7-6; D gene: TRBD1; J gene: TRBJ2-6; CDR3 protein: CASSGDRFSGANVLTF; CDR3 DNA: TGTGCCAGCAGCGGGGACAGGTTCTCTGGGGCCAACGTCCTGACTTTC
clone size: few; V gene: TRBV7-2; D gene: .; J gene: TRBJ1-2; CDR3 protein: CASSLRRDLDYGYTF; CDR3 DNA: TGTGCCAGCAGCTTACGCAGGGACCTTGACTATGGCTACACCTTC
clone size: few; V gene: TRBV6-1; D gene: .; J gene: TRBJ2-3; CDR3 protein: CASNAGLGDTQYF; CDR3 DNA: TGTGCCAGCAACGCGGGACTGGGAGATACGCAGTATTTT
clone size: .; V gene: TRBV5-6; D gene: .; J gene: TRBJ1-3; CDR3 protein: CASSFRGPPGNTIYF; CDR3 DNA: TGTGCCAGCAGCTTCAGGGGCCCACCTGGAAACACCATATATTTT
clone size: .; V gene: TRBV30; D gene: TRBD2; J gene: TRBJ2-1; CDR3 protein: CAWSVRAGGEQFF; CDR3 DNA: TGTGCCTGGAGTGTAAGGGCGGGAGGTGAGCAGTTCTTC
clone size: many; V gene: TRBV10-3; D gene: .; J gene: TRBJ2-1; CDR3 protein: CAIRPGRSSYNEQFF; CDR3 DNA: TGTGCCATCAGACCCGGACGTAGCTCCTACAATGAGCAGTTCTTC
clone size: .; V gene: TRBV10-2; D gene: .; J gene: TRBJ2-3; CDR3 protein: CASSRSATDTQYF; CDR3 DNA: TGCGCCAGCAGTCGATCAGCCACAGATACGCAGTATTTT
clone size: many; V gene: TRBV7-2; D gene: TRBD2; J gene: TRBJ2-1; CDR3 protein: CASSFYGRASNEQFF; CDR3 DNA: TGTGCCAGCAGCTTCTACGGGAGGGCCTCCAATGAGCAGTTCTTC
clone size: .; V gene: TRBV28; D gene: TRBD1; J gene: TRBJ2-5; CDR3 protein: CASSLTAGGMWQETQYF; CDR3 DNA: TGTGCCAGCAGTCTCACGGCAGGGGGCATGTGGCAAGAGACCCAGTACTTC
clone size: .; V gene: TRBV5-1; D gene: .; J gene: TRBJ1-1; CDR3 protein: CASSLALQGMNTEAFF; CDR3 DNA: TGCGCCAGCAGCTTGGCCTTACAGGGCATGAACACTGAAGCTTTCTTT
clone size: few; V gene: TRBV2; D gene: TRBD2; J gene: TRBJ2-3; CDR3 protein: CASRPSGRRADTQYF; CDR3 DNA: TGTGCCAGCAGACCTAGCGGGAGGCGGGCAGATACGCAGTATTTT
clone size: few; V gene: TRBV9; D gene: .; J gene: TRBJ2-5; CDR3 protein: CASSVSGGETQYF; CDR3 DNA: TGTGCCAGCAGCGTTTCCGGGGGTGAGACCCAGTACTTC
clone size: few; V gene: TRBV4-1; D gene: .; J gene: TRBJ2-2; CDR3 protein: CASSRLTLPSGELFF; CDR3 DNA: TGCGCCAGCAGCCGGCTGACTCTTCCGAGCGGGGAGCTGTTTTTT
clone size: many; V gene: TRBV7-2; D gene: TRBD2; J gene: TRBJ2-3; CDR3 protein: CASSGGTSVSSTDTQYF; CDR3 DNA: TGTGCCAGCAGCGGAGGGACTAGCGTATCTAGCACAGATACGCAGTATTTT
clone size: many; V gene: TRBV18; D gene: .; J gene: TRBJ2-7; CDR3 protein: CASSPGQSSYEQYF; CDR3 DNA: TGTGCCAGCTCACCCGGACAAAGCTCCTACGAGCAGTACTTC
clone size: few; V gene: TRBV7-2; D gene: .; J gene: TRBJ1-1; CDR3 protein: CASSPSPGRNTEAFF; CDR3 DNA: TGTGCCAGCAGCCCTAGTCCAGGCCGGAACACTGAAGCTTTCTTT
clone size: .; V gene: TRBV19; D gene: .; J gene: TRBJ1-1; CDR3 protein: CASSIGANTEAFF; CDR3 DNA: TGTGCCAGTAGTATCGGGGCGAACACTGAAGCTTTCTTT
clone size: many; V gene: TRBV7-2; D gene: .; J gene: TRBJ2-1; CDR3 protein: CASRFRSREQFF; CDR3 DNA: TGTGCCAGCAGATTTAGGAGTCGTGAGCAGTTCTTC
clone size: few; V gene: TRBV4-1; D gene: TRBD1; J gene: TRBJ1-2; CDR3 protein: CASSQVRQGSYGYTF; CDR3 DNA: TGCGCCAGCAGCCAAGTCCGACAGGGCAGCTATGGCTACACCTTC
clone size: .; V gene: TRBV27; D gene: .; J gene: TRBJ2-3; CDR3 protein: CASSIASTDTQYF; CDR3 DNA: TGTGCCAGCAGTATTGCTAGCACAGATACGCAGTATTTT
clone size: few; V gene: TRBV28; D gene: .; J gene: TRBJ2-5; CDR3 protein: CASSWSRGGKETQYF; CDR3 DNA: TGTGCCAGCAGTTGGTCCAGGGGGGGCAAAGAGACCCAGTACTTC
clone size: few; V gene: TRBV6-2/TRBV6-3; D gene: .; J gene: TRBJ2-2; CDR3 protein: CASSSGGTVNTGELFF; CDR3 DNA: TGTGCCAGCAGTTCAGGGGGGACAGTGAACACCGGGGAGCTGTTTTTT
clone size: .; V gene: TRBV6-1; D gene: .; J gene: TRBJ1-2; CDR3 protein: CASRPNYGYTF; CDR3 DNA: TGTGCCAGCAGACCAAACTATGGCTACACCTTC
clone size: .; V gene: TRBV7-9; D gene: TRBD2; J gene: TRBJ2-1; CDR3 protein: CASSSGGFRPNEQFF; CDR3 DNA: TGTGCCAGCAGCTCCGGGGGGTTTAGGCCCAATGAGCAGTTCTTC